This is a list of T cell receptor beta chains from one sample in a study of B cell selection in AIRE deficiency. Using immunoSEQ multiplex PCR, the repertoire was profiled, and TCRdb retains in-frame clones only, with some absent. The data show approximately 18,000 clones, 85% to 95% seen once. The sequenced sample consisted of CD4+CD25+ Tregs sorted from PBMCs. The receptors come from a human donor in good health. Each CDR3 is given with its conserved first and last residue. The order of the fields is D gene, J gene, clone size, V gene, CDR3 protein, CDR3 DNA. A D gene is named only where the DNA matches it firmly. The size field is filled for only some rows; it gives once, few, many or a size class.

>NA|TRBJ2-4|NA|TRBV6-5
CASSYSFDSGIQYF
TGTGCCAGCAGTTACTCCTTCGACAGCGGCATTCAGTACTTC
>NA|TRBJ2-7|once|TRBV14
CASSQVGMAYEQYF
TGTGCCAGCAGCCAAGTTGGAATGGCCTACGAGCAGTACTTC
>NA|TRBJ1-2|NA|TRBV4-2
CASSQDRGGGYTF
TGTGCCAGCAGCCAAGATAGGGGCGGTGGCTACACCTTC
>NA|TRBJ2-1|NA|TRBV5-6
CASSLIPRPPYNEQFF
TGTGCCAGCAGCTTGATCCCGAGACCTCCCTACAATGAGCAGTTCTTC
>TRBD1|TRBJ2-3|NA|TRBV5-1
CASSYLGDRGRDTQYF
TGCGCCAGCAGCTACCTCGGGGACAGGGGTCGGGATACGCAGTATTTT
>TRBD1|TRBJ1-1|NA|TRBV19
CASSQPGQGTEAFF
TGTGCCAGTAGCCAGCCGGGACAGGGCACTGAAGCTTTCTTT
>NA|TRBJ1-3|NA|TRBV6-6
CASSYSGEVLRNTIYF
TGTGCCAGCAGTTACTCGGGGGAGGTTCTGCGAAACACCATATATTTT
>NA|TRBJ2-7|NA|TRBV11-1
CASSLSGAYEQYF
TGTGCCAGCAGCTTATCGGGGGCCTACGAGCAGTACTTC
>NA|TRBJ2-2|NA|TRBV4-1
CASSQDHRRKGGDTGELFF
TGCGCCAGCAGCCAAGATCACCGGCGGAAGGGGGGTGACACCGGGGAGCTGTTTTTT
>NA|TRBJ2-6|once|TRBV18
CASSPRDRFSGANVLTF
TGTGCCAGCTCACCTCGGGACCGTTTCTCTGGGGCCAACGTCCTGACTTTC
>NA|TRBJ1-2|NA|TRBV27
CATSLGGERPYGYTF
TGTGCCACCTCCCTCGGGGGGGAGAGGCCCTATGGCTACACCTTC